The text below deals with one TCR beta chain. Its antigen remains unidentified. This CDR3 has 14 amino acids. After removal of 5 bases from V and 2 bases from J, the junction contained 4 bases not matched to a gene. CDR1 is MNHEY and CDR2 is SVGEGT in the germline V gene. Unique molecular identifiers were present on the cDNA, which also gained a universal primer site by template switching. TCRdb ran MiXCR on the 5' RACE reads and lists one entry per CDR3 protein. The repertoire holds under 900,000 distinct CDR3 sequences, with roughly 18% as singletons. This specimen comes from a study of identical twins. Regarding the study as a whole: Low generation-probability sequences were in excess among twin-shared out-of-frame alpha sequences.

Among all donors, each was a healthy Caucasian. These data are also associated with another study on T cells expressing NK-cell markers. That study reports: Where a handful of donors were concerned, these clonotypes also led the CD3+CD56-NKG2C+ fraction.

The sequence derives from a young woman in good health. This chain connects TRBV6-2 or TRBV6-3 to TRBJ2-7, with TRBD2 identical over 9 bases. The sample was PBMCs. CDR3 amino acids: CASSHLAGPYEQYF. In nucleotides, the CDR3 is TGTGCCAGCAGTCATCTAGCGGGGCCCTACGAGCAGTACTTC.